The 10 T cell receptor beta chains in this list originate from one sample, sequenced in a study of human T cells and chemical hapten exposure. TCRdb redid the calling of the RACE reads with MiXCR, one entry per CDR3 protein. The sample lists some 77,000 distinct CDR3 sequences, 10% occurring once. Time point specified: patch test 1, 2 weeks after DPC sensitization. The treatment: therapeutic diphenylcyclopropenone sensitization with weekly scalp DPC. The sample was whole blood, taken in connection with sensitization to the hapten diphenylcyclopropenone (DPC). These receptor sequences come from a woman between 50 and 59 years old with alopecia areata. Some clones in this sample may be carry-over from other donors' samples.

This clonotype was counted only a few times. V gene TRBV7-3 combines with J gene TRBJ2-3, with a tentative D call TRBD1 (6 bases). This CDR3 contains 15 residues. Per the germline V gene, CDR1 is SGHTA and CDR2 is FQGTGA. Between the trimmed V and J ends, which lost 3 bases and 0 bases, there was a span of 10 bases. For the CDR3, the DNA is TGTGCCAGCAGCTTGGGGGCTAGCAGCACAGATACGCAGTATTTT. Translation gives CASSLGASSTDTQYF. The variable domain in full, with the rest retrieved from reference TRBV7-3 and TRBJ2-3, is GAGVSQTPSNKVTEKGKYVELRCDPISGHTALYWYRQSLGQGPEFLIYFQGTGAADDSGLPNDRFFAVRPEGSVSTLKIQRTERGDSAVYLCASSLGASSTDTQYFGPGTRLTVL.

The CDR3 is CSVGDFYEQYF. In DNA, the CDR3 is TGCAGCGTTGGGGACTTCTACGAGCAGTACTTC. The rearrangement links TRBV29-1 to TRBJ2-7, with D perhaps TRBD2 (6 bases). The germline CDR1 and CDR2 sequences are SQVTM and ANQGSEA. The V end lost 4 bases, the J end lost 3 bases, and 7 bases lay between the germline ends. The CDR3 has 11 residues.

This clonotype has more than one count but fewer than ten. CDR3 loop: CSANSGSRTDTQYF. In DNA form, the CDR3 reads TGCAGTGCCAATAGCGGGAGTCGGACAGATACGCAGTATTTT. This sequence joins TRBV20-1 and TRBJ2-3; 9 bases align to TRBD2. Germline CDR1 reads DFQATT; CDR2 reads SNEGSKA (reference sequence). V dropped 6 bases and J dropped 3; count of bases not matched to a gene: 7. This CDR3 has 14 amino acids.

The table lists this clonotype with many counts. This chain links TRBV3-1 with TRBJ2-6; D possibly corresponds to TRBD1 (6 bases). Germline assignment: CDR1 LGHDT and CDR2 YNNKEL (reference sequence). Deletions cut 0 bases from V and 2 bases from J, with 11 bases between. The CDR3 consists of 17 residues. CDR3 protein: CASSQDATGTGANVLTF. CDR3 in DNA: TGTGCCAGCAGCCAAGATGCCACAGGGACTGGGGCCAACGTCCTGACTTTC.

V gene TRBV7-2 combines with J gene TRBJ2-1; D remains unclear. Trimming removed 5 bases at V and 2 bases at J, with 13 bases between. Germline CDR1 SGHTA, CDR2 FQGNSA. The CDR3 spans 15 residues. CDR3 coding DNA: TGTGCCAGCAGCCGAGAAACGCGAACCTACAATGAGCAGTTCTTC. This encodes CASSRETRTYNEQFF.

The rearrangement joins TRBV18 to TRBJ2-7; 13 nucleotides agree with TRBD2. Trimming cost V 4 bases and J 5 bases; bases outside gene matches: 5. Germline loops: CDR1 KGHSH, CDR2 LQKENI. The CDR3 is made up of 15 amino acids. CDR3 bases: TGTGCCAGCTCACATGGACTAGCGGGAGATGACGAGCAGTACTTC. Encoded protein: CASSHGLAGDDEQYF.

In nucleotides, the CDR3 is TGTGCCAGCGGGACTGTCCCCTACGAGCAGTACTTC. This codes for CASGTVPYEQYF. The V gene is TRBV28, the J gene TRBJ2-7; TRBD2 is a possible D gene (6 bases). CDR1 is MDHEN and CDR2 is SYDVKM in the germline V gene. Trimming cost V 8 bases and J 2 bases, with 10 bases left between them. This CDR3 contains 12 residues.

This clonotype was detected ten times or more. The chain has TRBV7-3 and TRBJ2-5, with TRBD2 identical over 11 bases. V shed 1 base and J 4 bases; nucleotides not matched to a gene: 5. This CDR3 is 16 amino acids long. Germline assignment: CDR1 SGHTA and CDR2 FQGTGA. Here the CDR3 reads CASSLNILAGGETQYF. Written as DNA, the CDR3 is TGTGCCAGCAGCTTAAATATCCTAGCGGGAGGAGAGACCCAGTACTTC.

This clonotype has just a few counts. Written as DNA, the CDR3 is TGTGCCAGTAGTTGGGGGACAGGTGTTGATACGCAGTATTTT. Its protein is CASSWGTGVDTQYF. J is TRBJ2-3 and V is TRBV19, with 8 bases aligning to TRBD1. The CDR3 spans 14 residues. The ends lost 5 bases at V and 6 bases at J; junction bases unmatched: 7. The germline CDR1 and CDR2 sequences are LNHDA and SQIVND (reference sequence).

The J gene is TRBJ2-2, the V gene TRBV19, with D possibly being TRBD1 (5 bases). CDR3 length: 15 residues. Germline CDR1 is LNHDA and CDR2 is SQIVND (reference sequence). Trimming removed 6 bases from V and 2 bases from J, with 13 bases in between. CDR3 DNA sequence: TGTGCCAGTAGAGGGCAGGGCCTCAACACCGGGGAGCTGTTTTTT. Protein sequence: CASRGQGLNTGELFF. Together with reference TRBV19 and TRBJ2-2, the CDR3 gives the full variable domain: DGGITQSPKYLFRKEGQNVTLSCEQNLNHDAMYWYRQDPGQGLRLIYYSQIVNDFQKGDIAEGYSVSREKKESFPLTVTSAQKNPTAFYLCASRGQGLNTGELFFGEGSRLTVL.